This T cell receptor (beta chain) was captured by sequencing in a study of human T cells and chemical hapten exposure. The ends were cut back, 5 bases at V and 2 bases at J, with 22 bases in the middle. The CDR3 sequence is 18 residues long. Germline CDR1 and CDR2: SGHVS and FNYEAQ. TCRdb fed the RACE reads into MiXCR, producing one record per CDR3 protein. The data contain about 45,000 distinct CDR3 sequences, about 3.7% of them singletons. A few counts support this clonotype. Time point indicated: healthy volunteer bleed at 6 weeks. Unseparated into fractions, whole blood served as the source from which total RNA was extracted.

This chain uses TRBV7-6 with TRBJ1-5; D remains ambiguous. What was sequenced was whole blood. This sequence was found in a human donor in good health. Some clones in this sample may be carry-over from other donors' samples. Here the CDR3 reads CASSPLSASRQGNQPQHF. The DNA for the CDR3 is TGTGCCAGCAGCCCCTTATCTGCCTCCCGTCAGGGCAATCAGCCCCAGCATTTT. The full variable domain, in which reference TRBV7-6 and TRBJ1-5 provide the parts outside the CDR3, is GAGVSQSPRYKVTKRGQDVALRCDPISGHVSLYWYRQALGQGPEFLTYFNYEAQQDKSGLPNDRFSAERPEGSISTLTIQRTEQRDSAMYRCASSPLSASRQGNQPQHFGDGTRLSIL.